The T cell receptor beta chain under discussion was sequenced for a study of blood T cells in healthy people across ages. Alongside a J-beta primer mix, a sample-barcoded 5' primer served in a second PCR lasting roughly 6 to 11 cycles. TCRdb called the 5' RACE reads again in MiXCR, with one record for every CDR3 protein. The repertoire holds approximately 320,000 distinct CDR3 sequences, with 25% to 30% as singletons. CDR1 and CDR2 (germline): DFQATT, SNEGSKA (reference sequence). V lost 6 bases and J 0 bases, leaving 15 bases between the germline ends. There are 14 residues in the CDR3. Sequences were obtained from blood. This receptor was identified in a woman between 70 and 85 years old in good health. The gene calls are TRBV20-1 and TRBJ2-7, with D unclear. CDR3 loop: CSATYHPSSYEQYF. The DNA of the CDR3 is TGCAGTGCCACCTATCACCCTTCCTCCTACGAGCAGTACTTC.